This TCR beta chain was profiled in a study of blood T cell repertoires in COVID-19. The data were produced by immunoSEQ multiplex PCR, yet TCRdb's version contains in-frame clones alone and is incomplete. The sample records fewer than 350,000 clones, around 90% being singletons. The sample taken for sequencing was peripheral blood. The clonotype originates from a woman in her sixties with COVID-19, enrolled during active disease.

The CDR3, as DNA: TGCAGCGTTGGCCACGGCGGGGCCACAGATACGCAGTATTTT. It translates to CSVGHGGATDTQYF. The rearrangement links TRBV29-1 to TRBJ2-3; weak D call: TRBD2 (6 bases). The CDR3 consists of 14 residues. Between the trimmed V and J ends, which lost 4 bases and 2 bases, there was a span of 13 bases. Germline CDR1 is SQVTM and CDR2 is ANQGSEA.